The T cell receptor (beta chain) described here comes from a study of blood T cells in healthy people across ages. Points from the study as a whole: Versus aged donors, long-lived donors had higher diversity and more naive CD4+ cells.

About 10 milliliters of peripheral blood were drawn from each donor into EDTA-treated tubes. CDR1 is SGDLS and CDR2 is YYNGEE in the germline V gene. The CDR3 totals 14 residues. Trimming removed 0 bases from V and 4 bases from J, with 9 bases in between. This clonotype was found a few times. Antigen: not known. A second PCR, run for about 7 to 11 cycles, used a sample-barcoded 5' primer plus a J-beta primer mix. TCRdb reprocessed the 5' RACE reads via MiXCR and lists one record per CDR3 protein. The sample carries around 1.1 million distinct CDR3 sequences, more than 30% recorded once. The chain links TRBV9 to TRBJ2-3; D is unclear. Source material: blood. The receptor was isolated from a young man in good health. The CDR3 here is CASSVGVRPDTQYF. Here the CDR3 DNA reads TGTGCCAGCAGCGTAGGTGTCCGCCCAGATACGCAGTATTTT.